This is a list of T cell receptor beta chains from one sample in a study of PD-1 blockade in classical Hodgkin lymphoma. The data were produced by immunoSEQ multiplex PCR, yet TCRdb's version contains in-frame clones alone and is incomplete. Among about 19,000 clones listed, around 81% were seen once. The material was peripheral blood mononuclear cells (PBMCs), obtained before the fourth cycle of nivolumab. The receptor source for this set is a human donor with classical Hodgkin lymphoma. CDR3s include the opening cysteine and the closing phenylalanine or tryptophan. D genes are given only for firm matches. Rows may omit the clone size; those that give it use once, few, many or a size class.

cdr3_aa cdr3_nt v_call clone_size j_call d_call
CAWRTGTTDTQYF TGTGCCTGGCGGACAGGTACAACAGATACGCAGTATTTT TRBV30 - TRBJ2-3 TRBD1
CASSQVGSNQPQHF TGTGCCAGCAGCCAAGTAGGGAGCAATCAGCCCCAGCATTTT TRBV5-4 once TRBJ1-5 -
CASSLGLTNEKLFF TGTGCCAGCAGCTTGGGGTTGACTAATGAAAAACTGTTTTTT TRBV5-6 - TRBJ1-4 -
CASTKTDYGYTF TGTGCCAGCACCAAGACAGACTATGGCTACACCTTC TRBV28 once TRBJ1-2 -
CASSSSGDPKNIQYF TGTGCCAGCAGCTCCAGCGGGGATCCCAAAAACATTCAGTACTTC TRBV28 - TRBJ2-4 TRBD2
CASSISGGRETQYF TGTGCCAGCAGCATCTCAGGGGGCCGGGAGACCCAGTACTTC TRBV5-5 - TRBJ2-5 TRBD1
CASSLSQYQETQYF TGTGCCAGCAGTTTATCGCAGTACCAAGAGACCCAGTACTTC TRBV27 - TRBJ2-5 -
CASSSRTSGRSYNEQFF TGTGCCAGCAGCTCCCGGACTAGCGGGAGATCCTACAATGAGCAGTTCTTC TRBV7-9 - TRBJ2-1 TRBD2
CASSERGLRTGELFF TGTGCCAGCAGTGAGAGGGGGCTGCGAACCGGGGAGCTGTTTTTT TRBV2 - TRBJ2-2 TRBD1
CASSYDRGQRYEQYF TGTGCCAGCAGTTATGACAGGGGTCAGCGCTACGAGCAGTACTTC TRBV2 few TRBJ2-7 TRBD1
CASSLVSTVREKLFF TGTGCCAGCAGCTTAGTGTCGACAGTACGGGAAAAACTGTTTTTT TRBV7-2 - TRBJ1-4 -
CASSQGLAGANTGELFF TGCGCCAGCAGCCAAGGACTAGCGGGAGCGAACACCGGGGAGCTGTTTTTT TRBV4-3 - TRBJ2-2 TRBD2
CASSLVSRAGGQQFF TGTGCCAGCAGCTTAGTTTCGAGGGCGGGAGGACAACAGTTCTTC TRBV7-9 once TRBJ2-1 TRBD2
CASGGVLAQETQYF TGTGCCAGCGGGGGGGTGTTGGCCCAAGAGACCCAGTACTTC TRBV28 - TRBJ2-5 TRBD2